This T cell receptor (beta chain) was found in a study of cytomegalovirus exposure and HLA in healthy donors. Findings and caveats of the study: The study put 150 to 200 TCR beta chains on its list as cytomegalovirus-associated. TCR beta sequences reportedly predicted the HLA-A and HLA-B alleles of most subjects accurately. Later on, an analysis tied some 17,000 TCR beta sequences to HLA alleles at 0.05 false discovery rate. Segments of the TCR beta V type were, in most cases, productive about 87% or about 30% of the time in an earlier analysis.

Notes on this clone: Its specificity is unknown.

Primers: 60 Vbeta forward and 13 Jbeta reverse. Profiling relied on immunoSEQ multiplex PCR, and the TCRdb table lists in-frame clones only, not all of them. The sample contains about 190,000 clones, approximately 75% of which appear only once. The CDR3 loop spans 14 amino acids. CDR1 SGHDT and CDR2 YYEEEE come from the germline V gene. V gave up 2 bases and J gave up 5 bases; unmatched junction bases: 5. V usage is TRBV5-6 and J usage is TRBJ1-1; 8 positions agree with TRBD1. Sequencing was performed on PBMCs. The sequence was obtained from a man under 40 in good health and CMV-seropositive. CDR3 DNA sequence: TGTGCCAGCAGCTTCAGGGGGCCTAGGACTGAAGCTTTCTTT. Translating it yields CASSFRGPRTEAFF.